A single sample gave rise to the 21 T cell receptor beta chains below, sequenced in a study of long-term antiretroviral therapy in people with HIV (dated by TCRdb to between 2021 and 2024). The immunoSEQ hsTCRB v3.0 assay was used at survey level resolution to sequence the TRB variable region. TCRdb re-hosts the immuneACCESS table, in-frame sequences only. Its copies lack some clones; in the studies checked, an unresolved V gene accounts for under half of them, and the cause for the rest is not known. In all, the sample holds 20,000 to 25,000 clones, and 88% of those were seen once. In total, the top ten clones hold roughly 3.6% of the sample. The sequenced sample was unsorted PBMCs, obtained 2.3 years after starting antiretroviral therapy. The source of these receptors is a man aged 60-69 years with HIV.

V is TRBV27 and J is TRBJ2-7, with no clear D. Germline loops: CDR1 MNHEY, CDR2 SMNVEV (reference sequence). V lost 5 bases and J lost 3, with 20 bases in between. The CDR3 consists of 16 residues. CDR3 amino acids: CASSMSGQGWFYEQYF. CDR3 bases: TGTGCCAGCAGTATGTCAGGTCAAGGGTGGTTCTACGAGCAGTACTTC.

The rearrangement uses TRBV6-1 and TRBJ2-7, with D tentatively TRBD1 or TRBD2 (6 bases each). Looked up from germline, CDR1 is MNHNS and CDR2 is SASEGT. V was shortened by 4 bases and J by 0 bases, with 13 bases between the two germline ends. The CDR3 is 15 amino acids. The CDR3 nucleotides read TGTGCCAGCAGTGCCTGGGGGGCGAGCTCCTACGAGCAGTACTTC. The encoded protein is CASSAWGASSYEQYF.

This sequence joins TRBV7-9 and TRBJ2-5; weak D call: TRBD1 (6 bases). Judging by the DNA end, TRBJ2-7 fits better; the J call may be wrong. CDR3 size: 14 residues. Germline-derived CDR1 and CDR2 are SEHNR and FQNEAQ (reference sequence). The CDR3 sequence: CASSFDRSTYEQYF. The CDR3 DNA is TGTGCCAGCAGCTTCGACAGGAGTACCTACGAGCAGTACTTC.

The rearrangement joins TRBV12-5 to TRBJ2-3; D is tentatively TRBD1 or TRBD2 (6 bases each). This CDR3 region has 15 residues. Germline lookup yields CDR1 LGHNT and CDR2 FRNRAP. Trimming cost V 5 bases and J 9 bases, with 21 bases left between them. The CDR3 loop reads CASGGRVGGPRTQYF. The DNA for the CDR3 is TGTGCTAGTGGTGGTAGGGTGGGGGGCCCGAGGACGCAGTATTTT.

Regarding this clone: This CDR3 is also generated by other DNA sequences in the sample. The chain recombines TRBV5-1 with TRBJ2-5; the D gene is possibly TRBD1 (6 bases). Looked up from germline, CDR1 is SGHRS and CDR2 is YFSETQ. The CDR3 length is 14 residues. Trimming shortened V by 1 base and J by 2 bases, and 9 bases separated the two germline ends. The CDR3, as DNA: TGCGCCAGCAGCTTGCAGGGGCCACAAGAGACCCAGTACTTC. Translating gives CASSLQGPQETQYF.

V is TRBV5-1 and J is TRBJ2-7; 7 bases are a match to TRBD1. V lost 3 bases, J lost 5 bases, and 11 bases stayed unmatched. Germline loops: CDR1 SGHRS, CDR2 YFSETQ. CDR3 length equals 15 residues. The CDR3 sequence: CASSSSGTDPDEQYF. In nucleotides, the CDR3 is TGCGCCAGCAGCTCTTCCGGGACAGATCCCGACGAGCAGTACTTC.

The rearrangement joins TRBV18 to TRBJ2-2; 12 bases align to TRBD1. Looked up from germline, CDR1 is KGHSH and CDR2 is LQKENI. The ends lost 5 bases at V and 5 bases at J; junction bases unmatched: 3. This CDR3 contains 15 residues. In DNA, the CDR3 is TGTGCCAGCTCAAGGGACAGGGGGCGAACCGGGGAGCTGTTTTTT. It specifies CASSRDRGRTGELFF.

This chain links TRBV5-6 with TRBJ2-7, with unresolved D. Trimming stripped 1 base from V and 0 bases from J, with 14 bases between. From germline, CDR1 is SGHDT and CDR2 YYEEEE. The CDR3 consists of 16 residues. The CDR3 sequence is CASSLFGHRSSYEQYF. DNA for the CDR3: TGTGCCAGCAGCTTGTTCGGGCATCGAAGCTCCTACGAGCAGTACTTC.

This rearrangement joins TRBV2 to TRBJ1-1; the D is unclear. The V gene lost 5 bases and the J gene lost 6 bases, with 13 bases spanning the gap. CDR3 length: 13 amino acids. The germline V gene has CDR1 SNHLY and CDR2 FYNNEI. This chain's CDR3 is CASSSSLHAEAFF. The CDR3 DNA is TGTGCCAGCAGTAGCAGCCTCCATGCTGAAGCTTTCTTT.

The chain combines TRBV6-6 with TRBJ1-5; 8 nucleotides line up with TRBD1. This CDR3 is built from 13 residues. Germline CDR1 MNHNY, CDR2 SVGAGI (reference sequence). J was trimmed by 5 bases and V by 6 bases; bases with no gene match: 3. The CDR3 loop is CASSPQGDQPQHF. CDR3 bases: TGTGCCAGCAGCCCACAGGGGGATCAGCCCCAGCATTTT.

This clone occurred a few times. J is TRBJ1-4 and V is TRBV4-3, with a weak D call TRBD1 (5 bases). V was trimmed by 3 bases and J by 4 bases, leaving 12 bases between them. The CDR3 contains 15 residues. In germline, CDR1 is LGHNA, CDR2 YSLEER. DNA for the CDR3: TGCGCCAGCAGCCAGATAGGGGTGGGTAATGAAAAACTGTTTTTT. Translating it yields CASSQIGVGNEKLFF.

The J gene is TRBJ1-2, the V gene TRBV27, with TRBD1 as a possible D gene (5 bases). Looked up from germline, CDR1 is MNHEY and CDR2 is SMNVEV (reference sequence). CDR3 length: 13 residues. V dropped 2 bases and J dropped 6 bases, with 10 bases sitting between them. CDR3 amino acids: CASSLAGTDGYTF. CDR3 sequence (DNA): TGTGCCAGCAGTTTAGCGGGGACGGATGGCTACACCTTC.

This chain uses TRBV4-2 with TRBJ2-7; D is unresolved. Germline CDR1 is LGHNA and CDR2 is YNFKEQ. Trimming stripped 2 bases from V and 0 bases from J, with 14 bases between. This CDR3 has 16 amino acids. CDR3 protein: CASSQQHNRPSYEQYF. CDR3 coding DNA: TGTGCCAGCAGCCAACAGCATAATCGACCCTCCTACGAGCAGTACTTC.

V gene TRBV4-3 combines with J gene TRBJ1-2; D call uncertain. V lost 0 bases, J lost 12 bases, and 14 bases lay in between. CDR1 and CDR2 (germline): LGHNA, YSLEER. CDR3 size: 13 residues. The CDR3: CASSQDRAVGNTF. The CDR3, as DNA: TGCGCCAGCAGCCAAGATCGAGCAGTTGGAAACACCTTC.

The chain couples TRBV7-9 to TRBJ2-2; maybe TRBD2 (7 bases). This CDR3 spans 15 amino acids. Germline lookup yields CDR1 SEHNR and CDR2 FQNEAQ (reference sequence). Trimming took off 3 bases at V and 5 bases at J, with 13 bases between the two ends. CDR3 sequence reads: CASSFIQGGTGELFF. The CDR3 DNA is TGTGCCAGCAGCTTCATACAGGGAGGGACCGGGGAGCTGTTTTTT.

This clone has more than one count but fewer than ten. The chain has TRBV11-2 and TRBJ1-4; D not resolved. V lost 0 bases and J 12 bases, leaving 11 bases between the germline ends. The CDR3 has 13 amino acids. Germline loops: CDR1 SGHAT, CDR2 FQNNGV. CDR3 sequence: CASSLDLEVQLFF. The CDR3 DNA follows: TGTGCCAGCAGCTTAGACCTAGAAGTTCAACTGTTTTTT.

The chain recombines TRBV4-1 with TRBJ2-3, with a tentative D call TRBD2 (6 bases). The CDR3 length is 17 residues. In germline, CDR1 is MGHRA, CDR2 YSYEKL. The V gene lost 5 bases and the J gene lost 2 bases, with 20 bases spanning the gap. Here the CDR3 DNA reads TGCGCCAGCAGCGCAAGGCCGGCGGGGATTGTCACAGATACGCAGTATTTT. This encodes CASSARPAGIVTDTQYF.

Concerning this clone: In the same sample, other DNA sequences code for this CDR3. As DNA, the CDR3 is TGTGCCAGCAGCCCGCGGGGCTCCTACAATGAGCAGTTCTTC. This sequence encodes CASSPRGSYNEQFF. The V gene is TRBV9, the J gene TRBJ2-1; a possible D gene is TRBD2 (6 bases). The length of the CDR3 is 14 residues. V lost 4 bases and J 0 bases, leaving 8 bases between the germline ends. Germline CDR1 SGDLS, CDR2 YYNGEE. The full variable domain, in which reference TRBV9 and TRBJ2-1 provide the parts outside the CDR3, is DSGVTQTPKHLITATGQRVTLRCSPRSGDLSVYWYQQSLDQGLQFLIQYYNGEERAKGNILERFSAQQFPDLHSELNLSSLELGDSALYFCASSPRGSYNEQFFGPGTRLTVL.

J is TRBJ1-1 and V is TRBV6-1; 7 positions agree with TRBD1. The CDR3 has 13 residues. Germline assignment: CDR1 MNHNS and CDR2 SASEGT. V trimming: 4 bases; J trimming: 5 bases; junction bases outside the gene matches: 4. CDR3 sequence: CASSVVQGTEAFF. DNA of the CDR3: TGTGCCAGCAGTGTAGTACAGGGGACTGAAGCTTTCTTT.

The chain is built from TRBV29-1 and TRBJ2-3; TRBD1 matches 8 bases. The CDR3 spans 15 residues. With 5 bases clipped from V and 4 bases from J, the junction kept 11 bases outside the gene matches. CDR1 is SQVTM, CDR2 ANQGSEA, per germline. In DNA, the CDR3 is TGCAGCGTTAGCGGATATGGACAGGGTCCAGATACGCAGTATTTT. This gives the protein CSVSGYGQGPDTQYF.

The J gene is TRBJ2-7, the V gene TRBV4-1, with 8 bases matching TRBD2. The V segment lost 0 bases and the J segment 3 bases; nucleotides outside the gene matches: 4. CDR1 MGHRA and CDR2 YSYEKL come from the germline V gene. The CDR3 is 15 residues long. CDR3 protein: CASSQEGTRIYEQYF. Written as DNA, the CDR3 is TGCGCCAGCAGCCAAGAAGGGACTAGGATCTACGAGCAGTACTTC.